What follows are 10 T cell receptor beta chains derived from one specimen sequenced in a study of blood T cell repertoires in COVID-19. Method: immunoSEQ multiplex PCR; TCRdb's copy keeps in-frame clones and lacks some. In the table there are fewer than 65,000 clones, 86% of which are singletons. The material sequenced was peripheral blood. The source of these receptors is a man aged 55 to 70 with acute or convalescent COVID-19.

The chain uses TRBV14 and TRBJ1-1; D is possibly TRBD1 (6 bases). The ends were cut back, 5 bases at V and 6 bases at J, with 13 bases in the middle. This CDR3 is built from 13 residues. In germline, CDR1 is SGHDN, CDR2 FVKESK. CDR3 residues: CASSYAGVSEAFF. For the CDR3, the DNA is TGTGCCAGCAGCTATGCAGGGGTCTCTGAAGCTTTCTTT.

The count of this clone is one. J is TRBJ2-3 and V is TRBV18; D call uncertain. Germline assignment: CDR1 KGHSH and CDR2 LQKENI. V lost 0 bases and J lost 1, with 5 bases in between. The CDR3 contains 14 residues. The CDR3 region is CASSPPSGTDTQYF. The CDR3 bases are TGTGCCAGCTCACCACCTTCCGGCACAGATACGCAGTATTTT.

The J gene is TRBJ2-3, the V gene TRBV7-6; 11 nucleotides agree with TRBD2. After removal of 2 bases from V and 3 bases from J, the junction contained 10 bases not matched to a gene. CDR1 is SGHVS, CDR2 FNYEAQ, per germline. The CDR3 consists of 18 residues. This chain's CDR3 is CASSLFLAGGKETDTQYF. The CDR3 DNA follows: TGTGCCAGCAGCTTATTTCTAGCGGGGGGTAAGGAAACAGATACGCAGTATTTT. Filled out from reference TRBV7-6 and TRBJ2-3, the complete variable domain reads GAGVSQSPRYKVTKRGQDVALRCDPISGHVSLYWYRQALGQGPEFLTYFNYEAQQDKSGLPNDRFSAERPEGSISTLTIQRTEQRDSAMYRCASSLFLAGGKETDTQYFGPGTRLTVL.

The CDR3 DNA reads TGTGCCAGCAGCAATAGCTACGAGCAGTACTTC. Its translation is CASSNSYEQYF. V is TRBV6-5 and J is TRBJ2-7; D is undetermined. Per the germline V gene, CDR1 is MNHEY and CDR2 is SVGAGI. Deletions cut 6 bases from V and 3 bases from J, with 6 bases between. CDR3 length: 11 residues.

The chain has TRBV3-1 (or the pseudogene TRBV3-2) and TRBJ2-7; 8 nucleotides align to TRBD1. The germline V gene has CDR1 LGHDT and CDR2 YNNKEL (reference sequence). V shed 3 bases, J shed 5 bases, and the junction held 12 bases outside the gene matches. The CDR3 extends over 16 amino acids. The CDR3 region is CASSHSTPDRVHEQYF. The DNA of the CDR3 is TGTGCCAGCAGCCATTCCACCCCGGACAGGGTCCACGAGCAGTACTTC.

DNA of the CDR3: TGCGCCAGCAGCTTGGCCGGACAGCGAGATGAAAAACTGTTTTTT. This encodes CASSLAGQRDEKLFF. The chain joins TRBV5-1 to TRBJ1-4; D is perhaps TRBD1 (6 bases). The CDR3 has 15 amino acids. Germline CDR1 SGHRS, CDR2 YFSETQ. Trimming left V 0 bases short and J 6 bases short, with 12 bases between.

The chain recombines TRBV23-1 with TRBJ2-3, with TRBD1 matching 7 bases. Being an ORF, TRBV23-1 has a function that is uncertain. The length of the CDR3 is 15 residues. The V segment lost 8 bases and the J segment 4 bases; nucleotides outside the gene matches: 12. The CDR3: CASAAEDRKADTQYF. In DNA form, the CDR3 reads TGCGCCAGCGCGGCAGAGGACAGGAAGGCAGATACGCAGTATTTT.

The chain has TRBV29-1 and TRBJ2-7, with 7 bases identical to TRBD1. The ends lost 7 bases at V and 7 bases at J; junction bases unmatched: 10. The germline CDR1 and CDR2 sequences are SQVTM and ANQGSEA. The CDR3 sequence is 12 residues long. CDR3 nucleotide sequence: TGCAGCGCCCGACAGGGAATTGCGGAGCAGTACTTC. Translating gives CSARQGIAEQYF.

Here the CDR3 DNA reads TGTGCCAGCAGCAAAGGTGACGAGCCTAGCGGGAAATACAATGAGCAGTTCTTC. Its translation: CASSKGDEPSGKYNEQFF. The chain recombines TRBV21-1 with TRBJ2-1; the tabulated D call, TRBD2, remains unverified against the DNA. TRBV21-1 is labeled a pseudogene. This CDR3 region has 18 residues.

The chain is built from TRBV4-3 and TRBJ2-2; possibly TRBD1 for D (5 bases). Trimming left V 4 bases short and J 0 bases short, with 9 bases between. The CDR3 is made up of 15 amino acids. The germline gives CDR1 LGHNA, CDR2 YSLEER. The CDR3 sequence: CASSPVTANTGELFF. For the CDR3, the DNA is TGCGCCAGCAGCCCAGTGACAGCGAACACCGGGGAGCTGTTTTTT.